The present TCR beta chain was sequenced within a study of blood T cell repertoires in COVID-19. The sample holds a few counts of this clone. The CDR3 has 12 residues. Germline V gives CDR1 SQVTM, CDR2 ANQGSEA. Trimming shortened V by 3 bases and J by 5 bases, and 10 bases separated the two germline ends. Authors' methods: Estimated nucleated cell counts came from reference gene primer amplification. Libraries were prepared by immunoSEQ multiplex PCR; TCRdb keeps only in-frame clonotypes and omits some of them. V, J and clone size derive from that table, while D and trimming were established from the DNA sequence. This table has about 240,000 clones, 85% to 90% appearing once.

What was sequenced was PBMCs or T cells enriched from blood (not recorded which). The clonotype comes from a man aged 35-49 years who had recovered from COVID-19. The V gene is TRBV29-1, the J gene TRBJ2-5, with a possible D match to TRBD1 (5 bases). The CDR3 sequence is CSVDVGRETQYF. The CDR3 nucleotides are TGCAGCGTTGATGTGGGGCGGGAGACCCAGTACTTC. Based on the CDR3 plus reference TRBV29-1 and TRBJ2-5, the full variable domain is SAVISQKPSRDICQRGTSLTIQCQVDSQVTMMFWYRQQPGQSLTLIATANQGSEATYESGFVIDKFPISRPNLTFSTLTVSNMSPEDSSIYLCSVDVGRETQYFGPGTRLLVL.